This T cell receptor (beta chain) comes out of a study of shared clonotypes between healthy human individuals. As for the study in general: Per donor, three plates held CD4 naive cells, three held CD4 memory, two held CD8 naive and one held CD8 memory.

The authors divided CD4+ cells into CD45RA+ naive and CD45RA-negative memory subsets. General observations from the study: A generally larger estimated richness was seen in naive subsets than in memory subsets.

A note on this clone: No antigen is known for it.

The sorted-subset replicate PCRs were given around 200 ng DNA, which is tens of thousands of T cell genomes. Method: immunoSEQ multiplex PCR; TCRdb's copy keeps in-frame clones and lacks some. The top ten clones hold about 0.06% of a sample with some 550,000 clones, roughly 97% of them seen once. This CDR3 region has 15 residues. V shed 7 bases, J shed 4 bases, and the junction held 12 bases outside the gene matches. CDR1 SGHAT and CDR2 FQNNGV come from the germline V gene. The sequenced sample was naive CD4+ T cells sorted from blood. The subset: CD45RA+ positively selected. V and J are TRBV11-2 and TRBJ2-5, with 7 bases aligning to TRBD1. The sequence derives from a woman in her 30s in good health. CDR3 residues: CASKSGQGVRETQYF. CDR3 coding DNA: TGTGCCAGCAAGTCCGGGCAGGGGGTAAGAGAGACCCAGTACTTC. Full variable domain (rest looked up from reference TRBV11-2 and TRBJ2-5): EAGVAQSPRYKIIEKRQSVAFWCNPISGHATLYWYQQILGQGPKLLIQFQNNGVVDDSQLPKDRFSAERLKGVDSTLKIQPAKLEDSAVYLCASKSGQGVRETQYFGPGTRLLVL.